The clone carrying this T cell receptor beta chain was seen ten or more times. Its specificity is unknown. Individually, cDNA molecules had unique molecular identifiers attached to them. TCRdb re-called the 5' RACE reads with MiXCR, one entry per CDR3 protein. Found here are tens of thousands of distinct CDR3 sequences, 4.6% of them singletons; the top ten hold about 6%. Trimming took 1 base from V and 0 from J, leaving 8 bases between them. The CDR3 contains 14 residues. Per germline, CDR1 DFQATT and CDR2 SNEGSKA (reference sequence). These data are taken from a study of early T cells in non-severe SARS-CoV-2 infection. The wider study: Chains were unpaired, as sequencing was done on bulk RNA from unsorted whole blood.

Overall study findings and caveats: Reliance on VDJdb matching favored anti-spike CD8 responses; private and CD4 specificities were missed.

The material was whole blood, obtained at baseline. The chain joins TRBV20-1 to TRBJ2-3; D perhaps matches TRBD1 (5 bases). The TCR originated in an adult who was a healthcare worker with PCR-confirmed SARS-CoV-2 infection or an uninfected control (not recorded which). This CDR3 reads CSARVTGSTDTQYF. The CDR3, as DNA: TGCAGTGCTAGAGTAACAGGTAGCACAGATACGCAGTATTTT.